The rows below give T cell receptor beta chains drawn from one sample of a study of sequential checkpoint blockade in melanoma. The method was immunoSEQ multiplex PCR; TCRdb's version includes in-frame clones alone and lacks a portion of them. The table includes tens of thousands of clones, about 88% detected once. This specimen was CD8+ T cells sorted from blood (inferred from file names), taken from a patient given nivolumab and ipilimumab in sequence. The receptors originated from a human donor with melanoma. Both conserved end residues are part of each CDR3. The D gene is left open where the match is weak. Clone size is not always given. Where it is, it says once, few, many or a class for expanded clones.

clone_size j_call v_call d_call cdr3_nt cdr3_aa
- TRBJ2-1 TRBV6-5 TRBD1 TGTGCCAGCAGTCTTCAGACAGGGGACTACAATGAGCAGTTCTTC CASSLQTGDYNEQFF
once TRBJ1-4 TRBV5-5 TRBD1 TGTGCCAGCAGCTCTCCGTCTATGGGACAGCTACTTAATGAAAAACTGTTTTTT CASSSPSMGQLLNEKLFF
- TRBJ1-5 TRBV19 TRBD1 TGTGCCAGTAGTATCGCGACAGGGAGTAGCAATCAGCCCCAGCATTTT CASSIATGSSNQPQHF
- TRBJ2-3 TRBV6-5 - TGTGCCAGCAGTTTTGCGGCAGTCACAGATACGCAGTATTTT CASSFAAVTDTQYF
once TRBJ1-5 TRBV5-6 - TGTGCCAGCAGCTCACTCAATCAGCCCCAGCATTTT CASSSLNQPQHF
- TRBJ2-2 TRBV6-1 TRBD2 TGTGCCAGCAGTGAATTCTCGGGGGGAGTGAACACCGGGGAGCTGTTTTTT CASSEFSGGVNTGELFF
- TRBJ2-7 TRBV6-1 - TGTGCCAGCACCTCTCGGACAGAAACTTACGAGCAGTACTTC CASTSRTETYEQYF
- TRBJ1-2 TRBV5-6 - TGTGCCAGCACCTTTGGCAGTAACTATGGCTACACCTTC CASTFGSNYGYTF
- TRBJ2-2 TRBV7-8 TRBD2 TGTGCCAGCAGCTTAGCAAGGGTAACCGGGACTAGACCCACCGGGGAGCTGTTTTTT CASSLARVTGTRPTGELFF
- TRBJ2-1 TRBV25-1 TRBD2 TGTGCCAGCAGTGGAACAGCGGGAGTACAGTTCTTC CASSGTAGVQFF
- TRBJ1-1 TRBV28 - TGTGCCAGCAGTTTGGGGAGGGGCCCCATGAACACTGAAGCTTTCTTT CASSLGRGPMNTEAFF
- TRBJ1-4 TRBV5-1 - TGCGCCAGCAGCTCCCCGCAGGGCAAAAAACTGTTTTTT CASSSPQGKKLFF
- TRBJ1-5 TRBV30 TRBD1 TGTGCCTGGTGGGACAGCCGGAATCCCAATCAGCCCCAGCATTTT CAWWDSRNPNQPQHF
- TRBJ1-1 TRBV15 - TGTGCCACCAGCGAGGGGGACACCAACACTGAAGCTTTCTTT CATSEGDTNTEAFF
- TRBJ1-2 TRBV29-1 - TGCAGCGTTGTAGAGGGGCCTGGCTACACCTTC CSVVEGPGYTF
- TRBJ2-7 TRBV7-6 - TGTGCCAGCAGCTTAGGGGGGGTCGACGAGCAGTACTTC CASSLGGVDEQYF
few TRBJ2-7 TRBV18 - TGTGCCAGCTCACCGCGGGACTCCTACGAGCAGTACTTC CASSPRDSYEQYF
- TRBJ2-1 TRBV10-3 - TGTGCCATCACGGAGAGCTCCTACAATGAGCAGTTCTTC CAITESSYNEQFF
once TRBJ1-2 TRBV7-9 TRBD1 TGTGCCAGCAGCCCTATAAGACAGGGGGCCAGTTGGTATGGCTACACCTTC CASSPIRQGASWYGYTF
- TRBJ1-2 TRBV7-9 - TGTGCCAGCAGCTTAGGGGCCGACAGCTATGGCTACACCTTC CASSLGADSYGYTF
- TRBJ2-4 TRBV5-6 - TGTGCCAGCAGCTTGGAGCTAGATGCCAAAAACATTCAGTACTTC CASSLELDAKNIQYF
- TRBJ2-1 TRBV9 - TGTGCCAGCAGCGTCCCTTCGACTGGACTTTCTAGCTCCTACAATGAGCAGTTCTTC CASSVPSTGLSSSYNEQFF
- TRBJ1-1 TRBV4-2 - TGTGCCAGCAGCCAAGATCTAGGGACAAGGGGAGCTGAAGCTTTCTTT CASSQDLGTRGAEAFF